Given below is one TCR beta chain in context. Its antigen is undetermined. J was trimmed by 2 bases and V by 0 bases; bases with no gene match: 7. Germline loops: CDR1 SGDLS, CDR2 YYNGEE. This CDR3 has 19 residues. Time point here: persistent/refractory GD, antithyroid drugs over 5 years with positive TRAb. The authors made the TCR library using RNA they extracted from PBMCs. This specimen belongs to a study of regulatory T cells in long-lasting Graves disease. Study observations and caveats: With persistent disease, TRBV28, TRBJ1-2 and TRBJ2-5 were the favored segments.

To make TCR beta libraries, researchers used iRepertoire HTBI primers and Arm-PCR of CDR3 regions. Using its own MiXCR run on the multiplex PCR reads, TCRdb lists one record per CDR3 protein. The sample consists of a few hundred thousand distinct CDR3 sequences, about a quarter of them appearing once. The chain combines TRBV9 with TRBJ2-5; 16 bases match TRBD2. The receptor was isolated from a female donor with Graves disease. Material: peripheral blood mononuclear cells (PBMCs), obtained when the disease was refractory, from a patient treated with antithyroid drugs. The CDR3 coding sequence is TGTGCCAGCAGCGTAGGTCCGGGACTAGCGGGAGGGAAGCAAGAGACCCAGTACTTC. It specifies CASSVGPGLAGGKQETQYF.